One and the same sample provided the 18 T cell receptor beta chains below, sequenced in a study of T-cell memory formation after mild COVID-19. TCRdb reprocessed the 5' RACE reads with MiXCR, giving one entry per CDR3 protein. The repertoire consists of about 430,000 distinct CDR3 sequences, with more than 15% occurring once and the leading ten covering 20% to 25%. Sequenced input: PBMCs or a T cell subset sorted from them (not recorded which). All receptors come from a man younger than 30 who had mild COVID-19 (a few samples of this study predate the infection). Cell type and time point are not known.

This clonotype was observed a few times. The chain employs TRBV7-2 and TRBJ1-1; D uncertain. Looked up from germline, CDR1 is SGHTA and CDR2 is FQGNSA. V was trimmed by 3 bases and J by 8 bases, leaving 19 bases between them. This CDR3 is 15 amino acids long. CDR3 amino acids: CASSFGLARGGEAFF. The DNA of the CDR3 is TGTGCCAGCAGCTTCGGCTTGGCTCGGGGAGGGGAAGCTTTCTTT.

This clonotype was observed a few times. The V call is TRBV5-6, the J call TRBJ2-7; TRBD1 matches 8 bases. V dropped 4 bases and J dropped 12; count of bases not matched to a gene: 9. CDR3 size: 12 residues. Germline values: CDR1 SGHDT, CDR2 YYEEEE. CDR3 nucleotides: TGTGCCAGCAGCCGGGGGACAGGCGTTGGGTACGTC. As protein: CASSRGTGVGYV.

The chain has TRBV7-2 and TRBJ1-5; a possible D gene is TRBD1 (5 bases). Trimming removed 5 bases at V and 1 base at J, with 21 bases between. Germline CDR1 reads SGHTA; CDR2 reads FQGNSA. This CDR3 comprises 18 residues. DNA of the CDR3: TGTGCCAGCAGCCTGGACGGCCGGGACGTAAGAAGCAATCAGCCCCAGCATTTT. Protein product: CASSLDGRDVRSNQPQHF.

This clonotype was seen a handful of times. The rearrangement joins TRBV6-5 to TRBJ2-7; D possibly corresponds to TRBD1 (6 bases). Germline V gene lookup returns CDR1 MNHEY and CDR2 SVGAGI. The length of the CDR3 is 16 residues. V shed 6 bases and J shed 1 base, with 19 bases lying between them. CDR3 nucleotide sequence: TGTGCCAGCAGCGCACAGGGAGTTTTTGGATCCTACGAGCAGTACGTC. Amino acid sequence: CASSAQGVFGSYEQYV.

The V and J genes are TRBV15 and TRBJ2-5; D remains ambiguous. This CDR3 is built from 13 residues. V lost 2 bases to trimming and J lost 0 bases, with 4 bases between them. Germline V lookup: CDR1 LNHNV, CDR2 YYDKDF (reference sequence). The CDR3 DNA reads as TGTGCCACCAGCAGACAGTACCAAGAGACCCAGTACTTC. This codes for CATSRQYQETQYF.

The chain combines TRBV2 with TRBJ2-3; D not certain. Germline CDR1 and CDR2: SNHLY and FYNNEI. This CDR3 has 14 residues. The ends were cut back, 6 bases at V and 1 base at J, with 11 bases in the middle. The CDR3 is CASRSEAGTDTQYF. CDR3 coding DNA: TGTGCCAGCAGATCAGAGGCCGGCACAGATACGCAGTATTTT.

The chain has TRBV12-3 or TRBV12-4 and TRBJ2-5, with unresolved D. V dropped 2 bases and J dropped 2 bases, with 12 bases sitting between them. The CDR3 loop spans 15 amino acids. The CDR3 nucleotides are TGTGCCAGCAGTTTATGGGCAGACACACAAGAGACCCAGTACTTC. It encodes CASSLWADTQETQYF.

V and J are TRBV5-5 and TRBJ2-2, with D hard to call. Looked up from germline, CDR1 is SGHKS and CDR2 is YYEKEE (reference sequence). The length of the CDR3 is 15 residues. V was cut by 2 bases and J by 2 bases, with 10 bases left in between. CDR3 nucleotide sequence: TGTGCCAGCAGCTTCGAAACGGGTAACACCGGGGAGCTGTTTTTT. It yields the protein CASSFETGNTGELFF.

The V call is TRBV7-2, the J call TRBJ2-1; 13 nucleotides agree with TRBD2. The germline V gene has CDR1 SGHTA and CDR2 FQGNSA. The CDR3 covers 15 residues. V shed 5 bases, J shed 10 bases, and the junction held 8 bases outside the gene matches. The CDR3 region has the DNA TGTGCCAGCAGCACGGGACTAGCGGGGCCTGGGGAGCAGTTCTTC. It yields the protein CASSTGLAGPGEQFF.

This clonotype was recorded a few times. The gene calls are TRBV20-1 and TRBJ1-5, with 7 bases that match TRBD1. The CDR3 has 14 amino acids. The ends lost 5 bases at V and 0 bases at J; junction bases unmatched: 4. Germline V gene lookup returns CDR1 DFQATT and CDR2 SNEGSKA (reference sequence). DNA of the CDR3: TGCAGTGCTGCAGGGGGGGTTAGCAATCAGCCCCAGCATTTT. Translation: CSAAGGVSNQPQHF.

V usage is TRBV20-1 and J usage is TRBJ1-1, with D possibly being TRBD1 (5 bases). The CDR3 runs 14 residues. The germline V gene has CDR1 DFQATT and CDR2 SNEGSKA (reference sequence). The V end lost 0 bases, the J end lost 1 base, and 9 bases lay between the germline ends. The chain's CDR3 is CSARDLRGNTEAFF. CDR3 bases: TGCAGTGCTAGAGATCTAAGGGGGAACACTGAAGCTTTCTTT.

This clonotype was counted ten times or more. CDR3 nucleotides: TGCGCCAGCAGCCAAGCTGGGGTCAATACCGGGGAGCTGTTTTTT. This gives the protein CASSQAGVNTGELFF. This chain connects TRBV4-1 to TRBJ2-2; D uncertain. Germline-derived CDR1 and CDR2 are MGHRA and YSYEKL. The V and J ends lost 1 base and 5 bases respectively, with 11 bases between them. The CDR3 spans 15 residues.

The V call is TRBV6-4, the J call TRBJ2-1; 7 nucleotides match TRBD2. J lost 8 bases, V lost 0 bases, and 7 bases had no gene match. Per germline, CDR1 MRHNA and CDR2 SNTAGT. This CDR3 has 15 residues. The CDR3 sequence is CASSDSGGGGDEQFF. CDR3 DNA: TGTGCCAGCAGTGACTCTGGGGGGGGAGGCGATGAGCAGTTCTTC.

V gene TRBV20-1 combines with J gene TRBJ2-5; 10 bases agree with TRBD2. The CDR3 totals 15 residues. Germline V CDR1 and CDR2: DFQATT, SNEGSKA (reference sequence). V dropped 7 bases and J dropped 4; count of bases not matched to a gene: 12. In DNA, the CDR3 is TGCAGTGTGGAGCGGGGGGGCGGTCTAGGAGAGACCCAGTACTTC. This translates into CSVERGGGLGETQYF.

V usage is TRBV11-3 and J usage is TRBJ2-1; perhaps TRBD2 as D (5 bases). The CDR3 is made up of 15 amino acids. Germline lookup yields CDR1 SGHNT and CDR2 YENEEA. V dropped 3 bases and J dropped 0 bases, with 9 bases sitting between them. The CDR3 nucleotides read TGTGCCAGCAGCTTGCGGGTGACCTCCTACAATGAGCAGTTCTTC. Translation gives CASSLRVTSYNEQFF.

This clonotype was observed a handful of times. The CDR3 region has the DNA TGCGCCAGCAGCCGCGGCCCCAGGATATGGGAGCAGTACGTC. Protein: CASSRGPRIWEQYV. The chain recombines TRBV5-1 with TRBJ2-7; D uncertain. Germline CDR1 reads SGHRS; CDR2 reads YFSETQ. V was clipped by 4 bases and J by 7 bases, with 18 bases between them. The CDR3 is 14 amino acids.

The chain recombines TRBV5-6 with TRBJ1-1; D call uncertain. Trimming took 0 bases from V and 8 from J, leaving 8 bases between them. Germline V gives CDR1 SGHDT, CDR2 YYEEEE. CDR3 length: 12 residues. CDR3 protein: CASSLGRKEAFF. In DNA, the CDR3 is TGTGCCAGCAGCTTGGGGAGGAAAGAAGCTTTCTTT.

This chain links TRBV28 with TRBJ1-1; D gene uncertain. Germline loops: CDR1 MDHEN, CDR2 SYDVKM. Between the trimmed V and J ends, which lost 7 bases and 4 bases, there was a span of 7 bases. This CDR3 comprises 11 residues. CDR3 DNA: TGTGCCAGCAAGGTGGGCACTGAAGCTTTCTTT. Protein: CASKVGTEAFF.